This T cell receptor (beta chain) was identified in a study of breast tumors, draining lymph nodes, adjacent tissues. Each CDR3 protein is one row after TCRdb ran MiXCR on the multiplex PCR reads. The sample lists around 110,000 distinct CDR3 sequences, approximately 28% occurring once. Whole-study findings and limits: Tumor T cell lymph node origin was a supported hypothesis, not proven. Tumor repertoires ranked between lymph nodes and nontumor tissue in diversity, with V and J gene preferences. Compared with basal-like, luminal-like tumors shared significantly more repertoire with nontumor tissue. Data fit most tumor T cells coming from lymph node, expanding in tumor.

The CDR3 is made up of 15 amino acids. The germline V gene has CDR1 SGDLS and CDR2 YYNGEE. Axillary draining lymph nodes of breast cancer patients supplied the node samples. Points on this clonotype: Antigen specificity is unknown. This sequence may be a read error, since a much larger clone differs from it by one base.

Sequencing was performed on axillary lymph node tissue. This sequence originates from a female donor with breast cancer. Some clones in this sample may be carry-over from other donors' samples. This chain uses TRBV9 with TRBJ2-3; 8 nucleotides align to TRBD1. The CDR3 spells CASRVEAGGAGTQYF. CDR3 nucleotide sequence: TGTGCCAGCCGCGTAGAGGCAGGGGGCGCGGGTACGCAGTATTTT.